These 25 T cell receptor beta chains originate from one sample sequenced in a study of long-term antiretroviral therapy in people with HIV. At survey level, the immunoSEQ assay was run in its v3.0 version. Assay: immunoSEQ multiplex PCR; the TCRdb copy retains only in-frame clones and omits some. The sample has some 22,000 clones; roughly 80% are singletons. This specimen was unsorted PBMCs, taken roughly 4 years after starting antiretroviral therapy. Receptors originate from a man between 18 and 35 years old with HIV.

This chain joins TRBV28 and TRBJ1-5; TRBD1 agrees at 7 bases. The CDR3 extends over 13 amino acids. V trimming: 11 bases; J trimming: 5 bases; junction bases outside the gene matches: 9. The germline V gene encodes CDR1 MDHEN and CDR2 SYDVKM. The CDR3 sequence is CAGRTTGDQPQHF. As DNA, the CDR3 is TGTGCCGGGAGAACAACAGGGGATCAGCCCCAGCATTTT.

This clone appeared a single time. The chain is built from TRBV11-2 and TRBJ2-7; 12 bases match TRBD2. CDR3 size: 15 residues. Germline CDR1 is SGHAT and CDR2 is FQNNGV. Losses at the gene ends were 3 bases for V and 2 bases for J; bases not matched to a gene: 2. This CDR3 reads CASSFASGGAYEQYF. As DNA, the CDR3 is TGTGCCAGCAGCTTCGCTAGCGGGGGGGCCTACGAGCAGTACTTC. The full variable domain, completed using reference TRBV11-2 and TRBJ2-7, is EAGVAQSPRYKIIEKRQSVAFWCNPISGHATLYWYQQILGQGPKLLIQFQNNGVVDDSQLPKDRFSAERLKGVDSTLKIQPAKLEDSAVYLCASSFASGGAYEQYFGPGTRLTVT.

This rearrangement joins TRBV6-5 to TRBJ1-2, with unresolved D. The germline V gene encodes CDR1 MNHEY and CDR2 SVGAGI. The length of the CDR3 is 15 residues. The V end lost 2 bases, the J end lost 4 bases, and 14 bases lay between the germline ends. The CDR3 DNA reads TGTGCCAGCAGTTACGGCGAGCATAGCCTCTATGGCTACACCTTC. Translating gives CASSYGEHSLYGYTF.

The chain joins TRBV5-6 to TRBJ1-1; possibly TRBD1 for D (5 bases). The V end was cut by 4 bases, the J end by 7 bases, with 17 bases between. This CDR3 has 14 amino acids. Germline lookup yields CDR1 SGHDT and CDR2 YYEEEE. CDR3 DNA: TGTGCCAGCAGCCAAGCCGGGACCGGCAATGAAGCTTTCTTT. It is translated as CASSQAGTGNEAFF.

V gene TRBV11-3 combines with J gene TRBJ1-1, with D unclear. The CDR3 has 13 residues. The ends were cut back, 1 base at V and 1 base at J, with 4 bases in the middle. Germline CDR1 SGHNT, CDR2 YENEEA. CDR3 sequence (DNA): TGTGCCAGCAGCTTAGCCGAGAACACTGAAGCTTTCTTT. As protein: CASSLAENTEAFF.

V usage is TRBV9 and J usage is TRBJ1-1, with a weak D call TRBD1 (5 bases). CDR1 is SGDLS and CDR2 is YYNGEE in the germline V gene. Between the trimmed V and J ends, which lost 3 bases and 12 bases, there was a span of 18 bases. The CDR3 length is 13 residues. CDR3 in amino acids: CASSAGDSRQTFF. CDR3 sequence (DNA): TGTGCCAGCAGCGCCGGGGACTCCCGGCAAACTTTCTTT.

CDR3 region: CASSPTSFITEAFF. As DNA, the CDR3 is TGCGCCAGCAGCCCCACCTCCTTCATCACTGAAGCTTTCTTT. This chain uses TRBV4-1 with TRBJ1-1; D not certain. The V gene's germline CDR1 is MGHRA and CDR2 YSYEKL. The CDR3 spans 14 residues. The V gene lost 4 bases and the J gene lost 4 bases, with 13 bases spanning the gap.

Only a few counts were recorded for this clone. V gene TRBV9 combines with J gene TRBJ1-6, with D hard to call. CDR3 length equals 14 residues. Germline CDR1 and CDR2: SGDLS and YYNGEE. V shed 3 bases and J shed 9 bases, with 13 bases lying between them. The CDR3 DNA is TGTGCCAGCAGCGCAGAGTCACTCCGTTCACCCCTCCACTTT. It yields the protein CASSAESLRSPLHF.

This chain connects TRBV6-5 to TRBJ2-3; D is possibly TRBD2 (5 bases). CDR3 length: 14 amino acids. Looked up from germline, CDR1 is MNHEY and CDR2 is SVGAGI. V dropped 6 bases and J dropped 8 bases, with 18 bases sitting between them. This CDR3 is CASRLEDPGGTQYF. The CDR3 DNA reads TGTGCCAGCAGGCTTGAAGACCCCGGAGGTACGCAGTATTTT.

The chain links TRBV19 to TRBJ1-4; D is unresolved. Germline V gene lookup returns CDR1 LNHDA and CDR2 SQIVND (reference sequence). Deletions cut 4 bases from V and 0 bases from J, with 15 bases between. This CDR3 has 17 amino acids. This CDR3 is CASSRKHLPATNEKLFF. The CDR3 DNA is TGTGCCAGTAGTAGAAAGCACTTACCTGCAACTAATGAAAAACTGTTTTTT.

The chain recombines TRBV25-1 with TRBJ1-1; D is unresolved. CDR3 length: 13 residues. Germline values: CDR1 MGHDK, CDR2 SYGVNS. V was trimmed by 5 bases and J by 1 base, leaving 8 bases between them. The CDR3 bases are TGTGCCAGCAGTTCGCAGACGAACACTGAAGCTTTCTTT. It codes for CASSSQTNTEAFF.

The CDR3 protein is CATARTGDQPQHF. For the CDR3, the DNA is TGTGCCACGGCCCGGACAGGGGATCAGCCCCAGCATTTT. The V gene is TRBV19, the J gene TRBJ1-5, with TRBD1 matching 9 bases. The CDR3 spans 13 residues. The junction had 6 bases not matched to a gene; V was cut back by 10 bases and J by 5 bases. Germline V lookup: CDR1 LNHDA, CDR2 SQIVND (reference sequence).

J is TRBJ1-2 and V is TRBV27, with a possible D match to TRBD1 (6 bases). Per the germline V gene, CDR1 is MNHEY and CDR2 is SMNVEV (reference sequence). Trimming removed 3 bases from V and 1 base from J, with 9 bases in between. CDR3 length: 14 residues. The CDR3 sequence: CASSFEGGNYGYTF. CDR3 in DNA: TGTGCCAGCAGTTTTGAGGGGGGTAACTATGGCTACACCTTC.

V and J are TRBV11-2 and TRBJ1-1; D gene unclear. The CDR3 sequence is 12 residues long. Trimming stripped 3 bases from V and 6 bases from J, with 8 bases between. CDR1 is SGHAT and CDR2 is FQNNGV in the germline V gene. The CDR3 protein is CASSLSGPEAFF. The CDR3 DNA reads TGTGCCAGCAGCTTGAGTGGCCCTGAAGCTTTCTTT.

This chain joins TRBV28 and TRBJ2-1, with D maybe TRBD1 (6 bases). Germline V gives CDR1 MDHEN, CDR2 SYDVKM. The CDR3 spans 21 residues. V was shortened by 4 bases and J by 15 bases, with 43 bases between the two germline ends. The CDR3 DNA is TGTGCCAGCAGTTCTCTTCTCACGTTGCCCCAACCTAGGGACACCCACTTCGGTGGGTTCTTC. Residues: CASSSLLTLPQPRDTHFGGFF.

V usage is TRBV7-9 and J usage is TRBJ2-1; 8 nucleotides align to TRBD1. Germline CDR1 reads SEHNR; CDR2 reads FQNEAQ (reference sequence). J gave up 2 bases and V 5 bases, and 5 bases lay outside the gene matches. This CDR3 contains 15 residues. CDR3 region: CASSLRDRTYNEQFF. CDR3 DNA sequence: TGTGCCAGCAGCCTTAGGGACAGGACCTACAATGAGCAGTTCTTC.

This chain joins TRBV2 and TRBJ2-1; 8 bases match TRBD2. V trimming: 9 bases; J trimming: 9 bases; junction bases outside the gene matches: 10. Germline CDR1 and CDR2: SNHLY and FYNNEI. The CDR3 totals 13 residues. In DNA, the CDR3 is TGTGCCAGTTCTAGGAGCGGGGGAGGTGAGCAGTTCTTC. It codes for CASSRSGGGEQFF.

The chain employs TRBV4-1 and TRBJ2-4, with D possibly matching TRBD1 (5 bases). The CDR3 consists of 18 residues. The germline V gene has CDR1 MGHRA and CDR2 YSYEKL. Trimming removed 0 bases from V and 3 bases from J, with 18 bases in between. This CDR3 reads CASSQDSRRGANKNIQYF. The CDR3 DNA reads as TGCGCCAGCAGCCAAGATTCTAGGCGTGGGGCCAACAAAAACATTCAGTACTTC.

V and J are TRBV10-3 and TRBJ2-2, with TRBD1 identical over 9 bases. This CDR3 has 15 amino acids. Germline values: CDR1 ENHRY, CDR2 SYGVKD. The V and J ends lost 3 bases and 4 bases, in that order; junction bases with no gene match: 3. The CDR3 is CAISDRDRATGELFF. The CDR3 coding sequence is TGTGCCATCAGTGACCGGGACAGGGCCACCGGGGAGCTGTTTTTT.

This rearrangement joins TRBV6-5 to TRBJ1-1, with D hard to call. This CDR3 is 15 amino acids long. The V end was cut by 0 bases, the J end by 0 bases, with 8 bases between. Germline V CDR1 and CDR2: MNHEY, SVGAGI. This CDR3 is CASSYSRYLNTEAFF. The CDR3 DNA follows: TGTGCCAGCAGTTACTCCCGCTACTTGAACACTGAAGCTTTCTTT.

The chain combines TRBV6-5 with TRBJ1-1; unclear D gene. The germline V and J ends were trimmed by 8 bases and 9 bases, with 16 bases remaining between them. There are 12 residues in the CDR3. Germline V gene data show CDR1 as MNHEY and CDR2 as SVGAGI. This CDR3 is CASQTISGKAFF. Written as DNA, the CDR3 is TGTGCCAGCCAGACTATTTCGGGGAAAGCTTTCTTT.

V gene TRBV2 combines with J gene TRBJ1-2, with D uncertain. The CDR3 has 13 amino acids. Trimming removed 8 bases at V and 4 bases at J, with 14 bases between. Germline CDR1 is SNHLY and CDR2 is FYNNEI. CDR3 amino acids: CASAGRGSYGYTF. The CDR3 nucleotides read TGTGCCAGCGCCGGCAGAGGGTCCTATGGCTACACCTTC.

This sequence joins TRBV4-1 and TRBJ1-2, with a tentative D call TRBD1 (6 bases). V dropped 4 bases and J dropped 4 bases, with 19 bases sitting between them. Germline loops: CDR1 MGHRA, CDR2 YSYEKL. The CDR3 spans 16 residues. The CDR3, as DNA: TGCGCCAGCAGCCTCAATGTTGCTCAGGGGAGCTATGGCTACACCTTC. Translation gives CASSLNVAQGSYGYTF.

The chain links TRBV7-9 to TRBJ1-6, with TRBD1 matching over 8 bases. J lost 9 bases, V lost 7 bases, and 11 bases had no gene match. The CDR3 covers 15 residues. Germline V gene sequence: CDR1 SEHNR, CDR2 FQNEAQ (reference sequence). The CDR3 DNA reads TGTGCCAGCACCTCCGTGGGGCAGGGGGCTTCACCCCTCCACTTT. Translating gives CASTSVGQGASPLHF.

This sequence joins TRBV13 and TRBJ2-5; 13 bases align to TRBD2. In germline, CDR1 is PRHDT, CDR2 FYEKMQ (reference sequence). The length of the CDR3 is 17 residues. The trim removed 4 bases at V and 1 base at J, leaving 6 bases unmatched. The DNA for the CDR3 is TGTGCCAGCAGCTCTGGTCGACTAGCGGGGGGCCAAGAGACCCAGTACTTC. It is translated as CASSSGRLAGGQETQYF. The variable domain in full, completed from reference TRBV13 and TRBJ2-5, reads AAGVIQSPRHLIKEKRETATLKCYPIPRHDTVYWYQQGPGQDPQFLISFYEKMQSDKGSIPDRFSAQQFSDYHSELNMSSLELGDSALYFCASSSGRLAGGQETQYFGPGTRLLVL.